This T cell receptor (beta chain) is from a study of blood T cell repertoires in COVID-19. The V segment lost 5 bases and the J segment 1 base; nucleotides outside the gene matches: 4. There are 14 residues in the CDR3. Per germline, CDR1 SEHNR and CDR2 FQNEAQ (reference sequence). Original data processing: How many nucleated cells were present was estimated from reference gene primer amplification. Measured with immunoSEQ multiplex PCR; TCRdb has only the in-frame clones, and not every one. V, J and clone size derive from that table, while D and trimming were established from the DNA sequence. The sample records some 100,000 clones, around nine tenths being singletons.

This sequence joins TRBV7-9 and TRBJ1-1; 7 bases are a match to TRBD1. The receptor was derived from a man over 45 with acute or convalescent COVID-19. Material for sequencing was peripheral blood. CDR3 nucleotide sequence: TGTGCCAGCAGCCCGGACAGGACGAACACTGAAGCTTTCTTT. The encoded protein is CASSPDRTNTEAFF.